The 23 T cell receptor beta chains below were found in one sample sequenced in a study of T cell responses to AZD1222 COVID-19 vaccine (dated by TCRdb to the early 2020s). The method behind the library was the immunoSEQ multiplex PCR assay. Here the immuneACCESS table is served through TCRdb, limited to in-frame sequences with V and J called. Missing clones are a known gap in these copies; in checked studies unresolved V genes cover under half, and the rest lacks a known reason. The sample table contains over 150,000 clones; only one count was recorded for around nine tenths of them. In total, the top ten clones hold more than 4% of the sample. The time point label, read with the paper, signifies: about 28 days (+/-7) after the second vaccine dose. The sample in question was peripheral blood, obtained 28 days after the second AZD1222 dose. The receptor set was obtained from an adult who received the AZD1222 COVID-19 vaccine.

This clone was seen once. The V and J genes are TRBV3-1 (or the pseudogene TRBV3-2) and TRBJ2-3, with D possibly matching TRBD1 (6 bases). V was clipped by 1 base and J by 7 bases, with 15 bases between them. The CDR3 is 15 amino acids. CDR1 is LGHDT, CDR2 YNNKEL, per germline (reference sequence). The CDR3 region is CASSQAGGGPHTQYF. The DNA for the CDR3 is TGTGCCAGCAGCCAAGCCGGTGGGGGCCCCCATACGCAGTATTTT.

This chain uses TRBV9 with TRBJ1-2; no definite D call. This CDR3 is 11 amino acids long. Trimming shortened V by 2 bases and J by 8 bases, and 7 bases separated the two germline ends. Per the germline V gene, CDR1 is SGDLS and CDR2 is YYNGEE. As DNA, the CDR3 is TGTGCCAGCAGCGTTGGGAACGGCTACACCTTC. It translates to CASSVGNGYTF.

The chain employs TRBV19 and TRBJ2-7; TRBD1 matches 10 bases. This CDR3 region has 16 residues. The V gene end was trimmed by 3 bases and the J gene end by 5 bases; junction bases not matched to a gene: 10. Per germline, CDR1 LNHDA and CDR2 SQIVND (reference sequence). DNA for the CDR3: TGTGCCAGTAGTATCGACGGAGGGACAGGGGTAAACGAGCAGTACTTC. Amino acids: CASSIDGGTGVNEQYF.

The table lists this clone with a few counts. CDR3 DNA: TGTGCCACCAGCAGAGACCCCCACGGGGCGGGTGAAAAACTGTTTTTT. Protein: CATSRDPHGAGEKLFF. The chain combines TRBV15 with TRBJ1-4; possibly TRBD1 for D (5 bases). V lost 0 bases and J lost 7, with 15 bases in between. Germline-derived CDR1 and CDR2 are LNHNV and YYDKDF (reference sequence). There are 16 residues in the CDR3.

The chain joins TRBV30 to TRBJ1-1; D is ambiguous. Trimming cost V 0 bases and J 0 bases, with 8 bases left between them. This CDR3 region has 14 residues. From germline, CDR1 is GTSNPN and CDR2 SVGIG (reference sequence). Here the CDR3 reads CAWSVRQMNTEAFF. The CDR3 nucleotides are TGTGCCTGGAGTGTACGGCAAATGAACACTGAAGCTTTCTTT.

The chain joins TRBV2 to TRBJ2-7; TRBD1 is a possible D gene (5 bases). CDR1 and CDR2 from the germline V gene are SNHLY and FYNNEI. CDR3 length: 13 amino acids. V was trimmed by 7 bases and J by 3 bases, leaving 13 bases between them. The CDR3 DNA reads TGTGCCAGCAATGGGGCCAGTAGCTACGAGCAGTACTTC. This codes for CASNGASSYEQYF.

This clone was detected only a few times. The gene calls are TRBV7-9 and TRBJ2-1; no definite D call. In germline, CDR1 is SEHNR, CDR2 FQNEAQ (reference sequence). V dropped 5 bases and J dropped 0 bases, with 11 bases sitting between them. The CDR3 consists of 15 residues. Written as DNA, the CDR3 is TGTGCCAGCAGCGTGAGGTTAGGCTCCTACAATGAGCAGTTCTTC. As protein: CASSVRLGSYNEQFF. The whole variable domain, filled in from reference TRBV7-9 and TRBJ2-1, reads DTGVSQNPRHKITKRGQNVTFRCDPISEHNRLYWYRQTLGQGPEFLTYFQNEAQLEKSRLLSDRFSAERPKGSFSTLEIQRTEQGDSAMYLCASSVRLGSYNEQFFGPGTRLTVL.

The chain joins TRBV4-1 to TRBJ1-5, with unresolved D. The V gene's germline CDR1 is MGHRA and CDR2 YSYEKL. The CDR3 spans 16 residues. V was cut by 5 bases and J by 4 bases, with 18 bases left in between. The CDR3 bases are TGCGCCAGCAGCAAAAGCCCGGGGAGCACTAATCAGCCCCAGCATTTT. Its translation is CASSKSPGSTNQPQHF.

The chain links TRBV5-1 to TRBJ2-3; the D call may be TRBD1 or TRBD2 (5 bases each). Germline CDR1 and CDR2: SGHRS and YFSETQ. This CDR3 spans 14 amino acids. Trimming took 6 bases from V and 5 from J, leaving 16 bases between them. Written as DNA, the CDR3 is TGCGCCAGCAACCCGGGACCCGCGGTAGATACGCAGTATTTT. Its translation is CASNPGPAVDTQYF.

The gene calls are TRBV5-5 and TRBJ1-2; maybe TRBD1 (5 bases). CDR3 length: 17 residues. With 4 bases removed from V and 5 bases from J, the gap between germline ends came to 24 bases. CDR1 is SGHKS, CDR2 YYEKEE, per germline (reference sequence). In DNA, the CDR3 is TGTGCCAGCAGCCCACGGTGGGGGGGGAACTTCGAATATGGCTACACCTTC. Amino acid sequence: CASSPRWGGNFEYGYTF.

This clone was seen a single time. The CDR3 is CASSLNTGAGEQYF. CDR3 nucleotide sequence: TGTGCCAGCAGCTTGAACACAGGGGCCGGCGAGCAGTACTTC. The rearrangement joins TRBV7-9 to TRBJ2-7; 7 bases are a match to TRBD1. J was trimmed by 6 bases and V by 3 bases; bases with no gene match: 8. The germline gives CDR1 SEHNR, CDR2 FQNEAQ (reference sequence). CDR3 length: 14 amino acids.

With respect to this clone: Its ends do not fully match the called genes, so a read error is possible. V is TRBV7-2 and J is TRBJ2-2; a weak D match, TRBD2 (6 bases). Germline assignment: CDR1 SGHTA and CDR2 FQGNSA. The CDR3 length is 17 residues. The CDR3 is CASSLGTGLPSTGELFF. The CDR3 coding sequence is TGTGCCAGCAGTTTAGGCACGGGACTGCCTAGCACCGGGGAGCTGTTTTTT.

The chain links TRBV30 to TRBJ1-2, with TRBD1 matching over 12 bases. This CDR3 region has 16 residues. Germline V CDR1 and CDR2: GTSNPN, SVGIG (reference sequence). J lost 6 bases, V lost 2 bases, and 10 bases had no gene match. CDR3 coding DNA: TGTGCCTGGAGTCGGGGAGTGGGACAGGGGGCAGATGGCTACACCTTC. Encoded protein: CAWSRGVGQGADGYTF.

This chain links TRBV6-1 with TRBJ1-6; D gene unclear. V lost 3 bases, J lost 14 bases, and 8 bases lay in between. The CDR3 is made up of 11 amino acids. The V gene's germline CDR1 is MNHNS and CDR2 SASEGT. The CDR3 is CASSDYQSLHF. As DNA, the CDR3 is TGTGCCAGCAGTGATTATCAGTCCCTCCACTTT.

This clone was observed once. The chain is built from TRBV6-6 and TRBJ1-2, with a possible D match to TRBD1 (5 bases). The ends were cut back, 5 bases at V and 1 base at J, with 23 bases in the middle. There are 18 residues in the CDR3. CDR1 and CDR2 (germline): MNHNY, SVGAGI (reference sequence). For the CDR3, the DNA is TGTGCCAGCAGTCGTATCCGGGACGCAGAACGATATAACTATGGCTACACCTTC. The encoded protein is CASSRIRDAERYNYGYTF.

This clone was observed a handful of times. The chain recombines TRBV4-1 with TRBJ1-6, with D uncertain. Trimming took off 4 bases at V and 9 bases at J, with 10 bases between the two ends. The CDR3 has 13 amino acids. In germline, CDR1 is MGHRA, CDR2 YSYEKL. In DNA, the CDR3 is TGCGCCAGCAGCCTCGAAGGACGTTCACCCCTCCACTTT. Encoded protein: CASSLEGRSPLHF.

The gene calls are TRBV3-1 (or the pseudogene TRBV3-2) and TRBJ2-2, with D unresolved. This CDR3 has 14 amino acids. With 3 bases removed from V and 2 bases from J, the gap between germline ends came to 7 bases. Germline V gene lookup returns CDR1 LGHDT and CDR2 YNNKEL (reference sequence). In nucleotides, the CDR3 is TGTGCCAGCAGCCACGGAGTAAACACCGGGGAGCTGTTTTTT. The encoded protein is CASSHGVNTGELFF.

The CDR3 sequence: CASSLEALNTEAFF. CDR3 nucleotide sequence: TGTGCCAGCAGCTTAGAGGCCCTGAACACTGAAGCTTTCTTT. The J gene is TRBJ1-1, the V gene TRBV7-6; D remains unclear. V lost 1 base, J lost 0 bases, and 6 bases lay in between. Germline V gene sequence: CDR1 SGHVS, CDR2 FNYEAQ. The CDR3 runs 14 residues.

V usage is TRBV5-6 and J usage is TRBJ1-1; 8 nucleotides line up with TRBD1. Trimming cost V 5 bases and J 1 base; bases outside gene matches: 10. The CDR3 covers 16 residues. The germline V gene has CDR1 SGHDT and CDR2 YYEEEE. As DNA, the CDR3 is TGTGCCAGCAGTTACTGGACAGGGACAAAGAACACTGAAGCTTTCTTT. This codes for CASSYWTGTKNTEAFF.

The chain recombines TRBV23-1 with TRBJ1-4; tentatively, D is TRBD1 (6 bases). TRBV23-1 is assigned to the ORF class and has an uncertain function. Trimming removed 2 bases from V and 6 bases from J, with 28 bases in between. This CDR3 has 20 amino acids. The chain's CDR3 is CASSQLRAGWVGGGDEKLFF. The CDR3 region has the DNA TGCGCCAGCAGTCAACTCCGGGCTGGTTGGGTAGGGGGTGGAGATGAAAAACTGTTTTTT.

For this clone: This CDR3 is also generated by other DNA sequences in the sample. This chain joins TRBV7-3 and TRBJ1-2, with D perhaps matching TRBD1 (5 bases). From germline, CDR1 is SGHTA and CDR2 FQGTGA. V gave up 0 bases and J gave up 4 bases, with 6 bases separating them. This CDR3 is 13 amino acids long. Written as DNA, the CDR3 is TGTGCCAGCAGCTTAACCGGGGGCTATGGCTACACCTTC. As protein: CASSLTGGYGYTF.

The CDR3 nucleotides are TGTGCCAGCAGCCCCGGACTAGCGGAAGATACGCAGTATTTT. Translated, it gives CASSPGLAEDTQYF. The chain carries TRBV4-2 and TRBJ2-3, with 10 positions matching TRBD2. V lost 4 bases, J lost 5 bases, and 3 bases stayed unmatched. Germline V lookup: CDR1 LGHNA, CDR2 YNFKEQ. This CDR3 spans 14 amino acids.

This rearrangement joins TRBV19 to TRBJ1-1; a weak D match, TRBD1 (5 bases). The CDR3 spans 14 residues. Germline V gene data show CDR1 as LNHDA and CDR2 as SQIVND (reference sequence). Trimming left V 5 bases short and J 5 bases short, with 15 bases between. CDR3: CASSPLGGGTEAFF. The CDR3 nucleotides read TGTGCCAGTAGTCCCCTGGGGGGTGGGACTGAAGCTTTCTTT.